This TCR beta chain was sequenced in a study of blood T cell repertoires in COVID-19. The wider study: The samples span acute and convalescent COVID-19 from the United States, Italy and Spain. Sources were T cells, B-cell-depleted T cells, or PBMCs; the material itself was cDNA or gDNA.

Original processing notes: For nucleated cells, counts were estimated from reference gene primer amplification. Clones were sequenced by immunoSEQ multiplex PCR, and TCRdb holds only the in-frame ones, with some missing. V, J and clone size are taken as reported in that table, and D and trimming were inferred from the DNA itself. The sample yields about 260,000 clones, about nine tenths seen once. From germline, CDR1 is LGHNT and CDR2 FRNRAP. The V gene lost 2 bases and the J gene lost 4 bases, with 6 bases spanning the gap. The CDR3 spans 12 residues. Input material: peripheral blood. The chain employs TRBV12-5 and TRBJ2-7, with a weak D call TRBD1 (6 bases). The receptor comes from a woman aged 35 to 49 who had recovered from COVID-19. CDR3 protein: CASGLRGYEQYF. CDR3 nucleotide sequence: TGTGCTAGTGGTTTGAGGGGGTACGAGCAGTACTTC.